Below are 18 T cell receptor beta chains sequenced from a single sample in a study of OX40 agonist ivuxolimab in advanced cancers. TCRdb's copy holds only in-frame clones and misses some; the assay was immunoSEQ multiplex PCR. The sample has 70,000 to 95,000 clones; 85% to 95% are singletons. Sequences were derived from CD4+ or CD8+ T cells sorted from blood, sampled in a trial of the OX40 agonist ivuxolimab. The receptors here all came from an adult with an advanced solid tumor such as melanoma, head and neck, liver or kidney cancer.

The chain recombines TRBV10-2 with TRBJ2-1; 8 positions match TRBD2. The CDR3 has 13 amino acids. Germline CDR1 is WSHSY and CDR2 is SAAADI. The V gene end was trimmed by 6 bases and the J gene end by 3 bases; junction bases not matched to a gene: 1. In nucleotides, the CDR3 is TGCGCCAGCAGCGGGACTAGCTACAATGAGCAGTTCTTC. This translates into CASSGTSYNEQFF.

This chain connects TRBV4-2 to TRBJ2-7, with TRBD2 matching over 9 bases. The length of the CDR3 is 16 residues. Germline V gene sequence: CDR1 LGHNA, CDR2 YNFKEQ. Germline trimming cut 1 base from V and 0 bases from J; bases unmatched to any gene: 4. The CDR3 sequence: CASSQVSSGASYEQYF. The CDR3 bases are TGTGCCAGCAGCCAAGTATCTAGCGGGGCCTCCTACGAGCAGTACTTC.

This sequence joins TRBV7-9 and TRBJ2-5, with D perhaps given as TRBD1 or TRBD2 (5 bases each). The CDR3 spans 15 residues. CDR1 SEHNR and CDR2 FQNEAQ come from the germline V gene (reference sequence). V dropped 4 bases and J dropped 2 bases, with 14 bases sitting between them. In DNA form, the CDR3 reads TGTGCCAGCAGCTACGGTGGGGGAATTCAAGAGACCCAGTACTTC. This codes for CASSYGGGIQETQYF. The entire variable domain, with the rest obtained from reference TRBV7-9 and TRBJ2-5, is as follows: DTGVSQNPRHKITKRGQNVTFRCDPISEHNRLYWYRQTLGQGPEFLTYFQNEAQLEKSRLLSDRFSAERPKGSFSTLEIQRTEQGDSAMYLCASSYGGGIQETQYFGPGTRLLVL.

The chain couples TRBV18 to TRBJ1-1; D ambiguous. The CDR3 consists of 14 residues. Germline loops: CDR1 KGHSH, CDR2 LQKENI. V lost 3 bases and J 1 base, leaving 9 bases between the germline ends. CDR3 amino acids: CASSPGLQNTEAFF. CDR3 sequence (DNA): TGTGCCAGCTCACCCGGACTACAGAACACTGAAGCTTTCTTT.

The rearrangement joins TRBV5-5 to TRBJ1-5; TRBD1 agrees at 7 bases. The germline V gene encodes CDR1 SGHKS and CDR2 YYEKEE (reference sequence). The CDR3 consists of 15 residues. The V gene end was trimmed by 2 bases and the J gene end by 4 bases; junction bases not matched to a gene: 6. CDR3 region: CASSLQGRANQPQHF. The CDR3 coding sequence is TGTGCCAGCAGCTTACAGGGGCGGGCTAATCAGCCCCAGCATTTT. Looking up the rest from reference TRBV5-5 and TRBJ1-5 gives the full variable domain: DAGVTQSPTHLIKTRGQQVTLRCSPISGHKSVSWYQQVLGQGPQFIFQYYEKEERGRGNFPDRFSARQFPNYSSELNVNALLLGDSALYLCASSLQGRANQPQHFGDGTRLSIL.

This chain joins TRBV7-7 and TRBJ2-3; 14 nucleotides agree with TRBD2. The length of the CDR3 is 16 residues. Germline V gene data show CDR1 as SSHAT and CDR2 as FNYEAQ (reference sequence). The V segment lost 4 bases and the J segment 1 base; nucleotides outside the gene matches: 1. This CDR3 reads CASSSGLAGGTDTQYF. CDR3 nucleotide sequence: TGTGCCAGCAGCTCGGGACTAGCGGGGGGCACAGATACGCAGTATTTT. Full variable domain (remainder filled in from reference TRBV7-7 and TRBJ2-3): GAGVSQSPRYKVTKRGQDVTLRCDPISSHATLYWYQQALGQGPEFLTYFNYEAQPDKSGLPSDRFSAERPEGSISTLTIQRTEQRDSAMYRCASSSGLAGGTDTQYFGPGTRLTVL.

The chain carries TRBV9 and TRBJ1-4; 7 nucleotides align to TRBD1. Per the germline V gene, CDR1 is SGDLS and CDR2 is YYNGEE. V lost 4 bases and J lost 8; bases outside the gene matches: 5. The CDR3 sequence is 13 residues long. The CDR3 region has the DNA TGTGCCAGCAGCCCCGGGGACAGCGAAAAACTGTTTTTT. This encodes CASSPGDSEKLFF.

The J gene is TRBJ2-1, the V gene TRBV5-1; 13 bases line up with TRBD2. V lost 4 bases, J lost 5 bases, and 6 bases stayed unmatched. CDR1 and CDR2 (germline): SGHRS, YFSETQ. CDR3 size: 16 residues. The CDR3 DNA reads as TGCGCCAGCAGCGGAGGGACTAGCGGGGACGACAATGAGCAGTTCTTC. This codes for CASSGGTSGDDNEQFF.

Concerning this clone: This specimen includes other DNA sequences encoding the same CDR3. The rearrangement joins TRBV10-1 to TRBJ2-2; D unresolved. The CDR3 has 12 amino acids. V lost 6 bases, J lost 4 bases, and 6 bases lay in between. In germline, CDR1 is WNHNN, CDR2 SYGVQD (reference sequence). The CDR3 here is CASSDGTGELFF. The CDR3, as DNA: TGCGCCAGCAGCGACGGCACCGGGGAGCTGTTTTTT.

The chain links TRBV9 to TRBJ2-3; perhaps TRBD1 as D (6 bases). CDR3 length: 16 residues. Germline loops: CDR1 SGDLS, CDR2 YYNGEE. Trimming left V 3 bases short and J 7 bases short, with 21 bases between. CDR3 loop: CASSAWSTQGHYTQYF. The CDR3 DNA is TGTGCCAGCAGCGCCTGGTCCACCCAGGGACATTATACGCAGTATTTT.

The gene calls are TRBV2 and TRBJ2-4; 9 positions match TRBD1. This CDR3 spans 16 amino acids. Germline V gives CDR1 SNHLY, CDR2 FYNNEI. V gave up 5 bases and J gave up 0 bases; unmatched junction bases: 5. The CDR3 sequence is CASSWTGDTAKNIQYF. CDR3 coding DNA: TGTGCCAGCAGTTGGACAGGGGATACAGCCAAAAACATTCAGTACTTC.

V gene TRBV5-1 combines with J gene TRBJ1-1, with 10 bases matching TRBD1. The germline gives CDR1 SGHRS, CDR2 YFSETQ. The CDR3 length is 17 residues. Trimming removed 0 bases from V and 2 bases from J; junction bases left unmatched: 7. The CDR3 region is CASSLGMGQGLNTEAFF. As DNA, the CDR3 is TGCGCCAGCAGCTTGGGTATGGGACAGGGGCTTAACACTGAAGCTTTCTTT.

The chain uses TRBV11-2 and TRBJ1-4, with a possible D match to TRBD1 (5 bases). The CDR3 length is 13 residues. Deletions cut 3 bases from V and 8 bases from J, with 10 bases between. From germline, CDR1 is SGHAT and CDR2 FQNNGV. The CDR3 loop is CASSLDGGEKLFF. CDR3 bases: TGTGCCAGCAGCTTGGATGGGGGAGAAAAACTGTTTTTT.

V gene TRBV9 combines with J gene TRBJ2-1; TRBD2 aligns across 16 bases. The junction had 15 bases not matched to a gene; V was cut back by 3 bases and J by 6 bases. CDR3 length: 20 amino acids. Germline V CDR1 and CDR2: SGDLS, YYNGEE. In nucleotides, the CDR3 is TGTGCCAGCAGCGACTCCGCGGGACTAGCGGGGGGGCCCGATCCCAATGAGCAGTTCTTC. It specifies CASSDSAGLAGGPDPNEQFF. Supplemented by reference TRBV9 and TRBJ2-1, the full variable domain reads DSGVTQTPKHLITATGQRVTLRCSPRSGDLSVYWYQQSLDQGLQFLIQYYNGEERAKGNILERFSAQQFPDLHSELNLSSLELGDSALYFCASSDSAGLAGGPDPNEQFFGPGTRLTVL.

CDR3 loop: CASSDLGTEAFF. The CDR3 region has the DNA TGCGCCAGCAGTGACTTGGGAACTGAAGCTTTCTTT. The V gene is TRBV10-1, the J gene TRBJ1-1; D is uncertain. The CDR3 is made up of 12 amino acids. Germline CDR1 reads WNHNN; CDR2 reads SYGVQD (reference sequence). V was clipped by 3 bases and J by 5 bases, with 7 bases between them.

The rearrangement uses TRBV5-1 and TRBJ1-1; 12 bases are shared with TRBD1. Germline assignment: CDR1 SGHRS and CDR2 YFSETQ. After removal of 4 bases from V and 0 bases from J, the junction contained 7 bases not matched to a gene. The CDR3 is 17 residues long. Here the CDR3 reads CASSMGQGARMNTEAFF. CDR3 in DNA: TGCGCCAGCAGCATGGGACAGGGGGCAAGGATGAACACTGAAGCTTTCTTT.

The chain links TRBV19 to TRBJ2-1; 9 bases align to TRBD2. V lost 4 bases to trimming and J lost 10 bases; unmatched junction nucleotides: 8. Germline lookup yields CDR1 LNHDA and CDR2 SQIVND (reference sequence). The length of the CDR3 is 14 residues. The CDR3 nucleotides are TGTGCCAGTAGTAATCCGGGACTAGCTAGAGAGCAGTTCTTC. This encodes CASSNPGLAREQFF.

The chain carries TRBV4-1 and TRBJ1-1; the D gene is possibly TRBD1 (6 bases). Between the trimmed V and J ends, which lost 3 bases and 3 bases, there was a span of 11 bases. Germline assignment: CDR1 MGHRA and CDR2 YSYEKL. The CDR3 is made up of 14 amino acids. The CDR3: CASSHRGRDTEAFF. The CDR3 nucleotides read TGCGCCAGCAGCCACAGGGGAAGGGACACTGAAGCTTTCTTT.